This TCR beta chain comes out of a study of cytomegalovirus exposure and HLA in healthy donors. Across the study: Earlier sequencing of 150 million to 200 million T cells yielded 100 million to 140 million unique TCR beta sequences.

Of note for this clone: Antigen unknown.

It was with 60 Vbeta and 13 Jbeta primers that the PCR ran. The assay was immunoSEQ multiplex PCR, and TCRdb's table has in-frame clones only and misses some. The sample has roughly 84,000 clones, 70% to 80% seen once. Findings of the study overall: The listing of approximately 160 TCR beta chains classed them as cytomegalovirus-associated. In vitro assays verified that three CMV-associated chains recognized CMV antigens specifically. Serostatus for CMV was the only available immune exposure information.

This TCR was sampled from a man aged 50 to 60 in good health and CMV-seronegative. Input material: PBMCs.

The CDR3 nucleotides read TGTGCCAGCAGCTTAGGATATAGGAACACTGAAGCTTTCTTT. This translates into CASSLGYRNTEAFF. The rearrangement links TRBV11-2 to TRBJ1-1; D gene unclear. V was trimmed by 1 base and J by 1 base, leaving 7 bases between them. The CDR3 is 14 amino acids. The germline gives CDR1 SGHAT, CDR2 FQNNGV.